The 22 T cell receptor beta chains given below trace back to one sample, sequenced in a study of cytomegalovirus exposure and HLA in healthy donors. It was with 60 Vbeta and 13 Jbeta primers that the PCR ran. Using immunoSEQ multiplex PCR, the repertoire was profiled, and TCRdb retains in-frame clones only, with some absent. Of about 130,000 clones in the sample, roughly 80% were seen once. Sequenced material: PBMCs. All receptors derive from a man aged 25-45 years in good health and CMV-seronegative.

This clone was recorded a few times. This chain joins TRBV2 and TRBJ2-7, with TRBD1 identical over 8 bases. The ends lost 4 bases at V and 4 bases at J; junction bases unmatched: 3. This CDR3 is 13 amino acids long. Germline V gives CDR1 SNHLY, CDR2 FYNNEI. The CDR3: CASSGQGRYEQYF. Written as DNA, the CDR3 is TGTGCCAGCAGTGGACAGGGGAGGTACGAGCAGTACTTC.

V and J are TRBV9 and TRBJ2-1; no firm D call. V was clipped by 0 bases and J by 9 bases, with 13 bases between them. Germline V CDR1 and CDR2: SGDLS, YYNGEE. The CDR3 runs to 14 residues. CDR3 in DNA: TGTGCCAGCAGCGTAGGCGTAGCCTTGAGTGAGCAGTTCTTC. Protein product: CASSVGVALSEQFF.

The V gene is TRBV11-2, the J gene TRBJ2-1; TRBD2 might be the D (5 bases). V gave up 1 base and J gave up 7 bases, with 20 bases separating them. The germline V gene encodes CDR1 SGHAT and CDR2 FQNNGV. The CDR3 covers 17 residues. CDR3 sequence: CASSLVPMTGWKNEQFF. The CDR3 nucleotides read TGTGCCAGCAGCTTAGTCCCGATGACGGGATGGAAGAATGAGCAGTTCTTC.

V usage is TRBV7-6 and J usage is TRBJ2-7; TRBD2 aligns across 13 bases. CDR3 size: 15 residues. Germline values: CDR1 SGHVS, CDR2 FNYEAQ. With 5 bases clipped from V and 3 bases from J, the junction kept 4 bases outside the gene matches. The CDR3: CASSQRTSGSYEQYF. The CDR3 DNA reads as TGTGCCAGCAGCCAAAGGACTAGCGGGAGCTACGAGCAGTACTTC.

J is TRBJ2-7 and V is TRBV14; TRBD2 matches at 10 bases. The CDR3 sequence is 16 residues long. Germline V gene sequence: CDR1 SGHDN, CDR2 FVKESK. J gave up 2 bases and V 0 bases, and 4 bases lay outside the gene matches. The CDR3 DNA follows: TGTGCCAGCAGCCAAGATTGGCTAGCGGGAGCCTACGAGCAGTACTTC. Translating it yields CASSQDWLAGAYEQYF.

CDR3 sequence: CASSLEDRSSTDTQYF. DNA for the CDR3: TGCGCCAGCAGCTTGGAGGACAGATCGTCCACAGATACGCAGTATTTT. The chain has TRBV5-1 and TRBJ2-3; D is possibly TRBD1 (6 bases). Trimming took off 0 bases at V and 2 bases at J, with 13 bases between the two ends. CDR1 is SGHRS and CDR2 is YFSETQ in the germline V gene. CDR3 length: 16 residues.

This clone has just one count. The chain couples TRBV7-9 to TRBJ1-1, with D unresolved. The germline V gene encodes CDR1 SEHNR and CDR2 FQNEAQ (reference sequence). V lost 6 bases, J lost 4 bases, and 18 bases lay in between. This CDR3 has 15 amino acids. For the CDR3, the DNA is TGTGCCAGCAGTTTTACCCCGGAACGGGGCACTGAAGCTTTCTTT. Its translation: CASSFTPERGTEAFF.

The CDR3 reads CASSLAFGGLAGGDEQFF. CDR3 sequence (DNA): TGTGCCAGCAGCTTAGCATTTGGTGGACTAGCGGGAGGCGATGAGCAGTTCTTC. This chain connects TRBV7-8 to TRBJ2-1; TRBD2 matches at 14 bases. Per germline, CDR1 SGHVS and CDR2 FQNEAQ. J gave up 8 bases and V 0 bases, and 9 bases lay outside the gene matches. The CDR3 consists of 18 residues.

This clone was seen only a few times. The chain has TRBV4-2 and TRBJ2-7; D is perhaps TRBD1 (7 bases). The V gene lost 0 bases and the J gene lost 2 bases, with 14 bases spanning the gap. This CDR3 has 16 amino acids. Germline CDR1 is LGHNA and CDR2 is YNFKEQ. The CDR3 region has the DNA TGTGCCAGCAGCCAAGAAGCGGGCAGGGGGACCTACGAGCAGTACTTC. It encodes CASSQEAGRGTYEQYF.

The chain uses TRBV6-1 and TRBJ2-2, with TRBD1 matching 8 bases. J lost 6 bases, V lost 8 bases, and 5 bases had no gene match. The CDR3 contains 13 residues. CDR1 and CDR2 from the germline V gene are MNHNS and SASEGT. The CDR3 loop is CASGQGSAGELFF. DNA of the CDR3: TGTGCCAGCGGACAGGGTTCGGCCGGGGAGCTGTTTTTT.

This clone was recorded a few times. The J gene is TRBJ1-2, the V gene TRBV6-1; D is unresolved. CDR1 and CDR2 (germline): MNHNS, SASEGT. This CDR3 comprises 14 residues. Trimming stripped 0 bases from V and 4 bases from J, with 9 bases between. In DNA, the CDR3 is TGTGCCAGCAGTGAAGCCCCTGCCGGCTATGGCTACACCTTC. It yields the protein CASSEAPAGYGYTF.

The chain combines TRBV7-8 with TRBJ2-5; no clear D. Trimming took off 5 bases at V and 4 bases at J, with 14 bases between the two ends. Per the germline V gene, CDR1 is SGHVS and CDR2 is FQNEAQ. The CDR3 spans 14 residues. The CDR3 DNA sequence: TGTGCCAGCAGCGTCGACGGTCGAGGAGAGACCCAGTACTTC. Encoded protein: CASSVDGRGETQYF.

V gene TRBV4-1 combines with J gene TRBJ1-4; D is ambiguous. V lost 4 bases, J lost 5 bases, and 14 bases lay in between. The length of the CDR3 is 15 residues. Germline V gene sequence: CDR1 MGHRA, CDR2 YSYEKL. The CDR3 spells CASSPLGDANEKLFF. The CDR3 DNA sequence: TGCGCCAGCAGCCCCCTGGGAGACGCAAATGAAAAACTGTTTTTT.

The genes are TRBV30 and TRBJ1-1; 9 bases line up with TRBD1. The trim removed 3 bases at V and 4 bases at J, leaving 3 bases unmatched. Germline CDR1 reads GTSNPN; CDR2 reads SVGIG (reference sequence). The CDR3 consists of 13 residues. DNA for the CDR3: TGTGCCTGGAGGGACAGGGGAAGCACTGAAGCTTTCTTT. It yields the protein CAWRDRGSTEAFF.

V gene TRBV6-1 combines with J gene TRBJ1-2; a possible D gene is TRBD1 (6 bases). V lost 8 bases, J lost 1 base, and 17 bases lay in between. This CDR3 region has 15 residues. The V gene's germline CDR1 is MNHNS and CDR2 SASEGT. CDR3 sequence reads: CASQKNRVFNYGYTF. The CDR3 DNA is TGTGCCAGCCAGAAGAACAGGGTATTTAACTATGGCTACACCTTC.

The chain links TRBV6-5 to TRBJ2-5; 8 nucleotides agree with TRBD1. Germline CDR1 reads MNHEY; CDR2 reads SVGAGI. The V segment lost 5 bases and the J segment 5 bases; nucleotides outside the gene matches: 10. The CDR3 totals 15 residues. CDR3 residues: CASSTRDRLAETQYF. The CDR3 DNA reads as TGTGCCAGCAGTACCCGGGACAGGCTGGCGGAGACCCAGTACTTC.

The CDR3 sequence: CASSLVGGQETQYF. For the CDR3, the DNA is TGTGCCAGCAGCTTAGTAGGGGGCCAAGAGACCCAGTACTTC. The chain links TRBV7-8 to TRBJ2-5; D is perhaps TRBD1 (6 bases). The CDR3 is made up of 14 amino acids. CDR1 is SGHVS, CDR2 FQNEAQ, per germline. Trimming removed 1 base at V and 1 base at J, with 7 bases between.

V gene TRBV2 combines with J gene TRBJ1-1; D is undetermined. Germline assignment: CDR1 SNHLY and CDR2 FYNNEI. The CDR3 extends over 13 amino acids. The V end lost 4 bases, the J end lost 3 bases, and 9 bases lay between the germline ends. CDR3 coding DNA: TGTGCCAGCAGTGGAGTTTTGGACACTGAAGCTTTCTTT. This sequence encodes CASSGVLDTEAFF.

This clone turned up a few times. The chain recombines TRBV5-5 with TRBJ2-3; 8 positions match TRBD1. The V gene's germline CDR1 is SGHKS and CDR2 YYEKEE (reference sequence). This CDR3 region has 14 residues. V lost 4 bases, J lost 3 bases, and 4 bases stayed unmatched. The CDR3: CASSPTGVTDTQYF. For the CDR3, the DNA is TGTGCCAGCAGCCCGACAGGGGTGACAGATACGCAGTATTTT.

V usage is TRBV6-5 and J usage is TRBJ2-1, with TRBD1 matching over 9 bases. CDR3 length: 15 amino acids. The germline CDR1 and CDR2 sequences are MNHEY and SVGAGI. The trim removed 0 bases at V and 3 bases at J, leaving 0 bases unmatched. DNA for the CDR3: TGTGCCAGCAGTTACTCGGGACAGGGCTACAATGAGCAGTTCTTC. It yields the protein CASSYSGQGYNEQFF.

This clone was counted a few times. V gene TRBV7-3 combines with J gene TRBJ2-6; 9 bases are a match to TRBD2. Trimming took 0 bases from V and 3 from J; bases not matched to a gene: 0. Per germline, CDR1 SGHTA and CDR2 FQGTGA. The CDR3 sequence is 16 residues long. CDR3 region: CASSLTSGSGANVLTF. The CDR3 DNA sequence: TGTGCCAGCAGCTTAACTAGCGGGAGTGGGGCCAACGTCCTGACTTTC.

The CDR3 reads CASSQKGLAGSYEQYF. The CDR3 DNA reads as TGTGCCAGCAGCCAAAAGGGACTAGCGGGGTCTTACGAGCAGTACTTC. The V gene is TRBV5-4, the J gene TRBJ2-7, with 13 bases that match TRBD2. The ends lost 4 bases at V and 4 bases at J; junction bases unmatched: 8. This CDR3 has 16 residues. Germline CDR1 and CDR2: SGHNT and YYREEE (reference sequence).